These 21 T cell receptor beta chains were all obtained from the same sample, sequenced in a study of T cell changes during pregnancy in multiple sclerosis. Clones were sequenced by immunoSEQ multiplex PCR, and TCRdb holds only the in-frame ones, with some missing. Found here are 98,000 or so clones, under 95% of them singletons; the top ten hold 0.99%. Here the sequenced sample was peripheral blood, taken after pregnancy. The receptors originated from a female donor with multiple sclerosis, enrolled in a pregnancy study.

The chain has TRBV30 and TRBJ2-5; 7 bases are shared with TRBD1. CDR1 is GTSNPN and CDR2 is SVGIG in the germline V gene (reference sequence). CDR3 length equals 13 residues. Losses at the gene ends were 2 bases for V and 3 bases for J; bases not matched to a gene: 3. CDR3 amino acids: CAWSSGTEETQYF. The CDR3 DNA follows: TGTGCCTGGAGTTCCGGGACAGAAGAGACCCAGTACTTC.

The CDR3 sequence is CASSQDWGDTEAFF. CDR3 DNA: TGCGCCAGCAGCCAAGATTGGGGGGACACTGAAGCTTTCTTT. The chain uses TRBV4-3 and TRBJ1-1; a weak D match, TRBD1 (5 bases). Germline values: CDR1 LGHNA, CDR2 YSLEER. The CDR3 contains 14 residues. V shed 0 bases and J shed 3 bases, with 8 bases lying between them.

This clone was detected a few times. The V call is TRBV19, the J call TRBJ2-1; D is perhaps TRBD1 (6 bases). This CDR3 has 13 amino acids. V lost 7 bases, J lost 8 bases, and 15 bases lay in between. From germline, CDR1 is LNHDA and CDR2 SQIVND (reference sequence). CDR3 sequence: CASKPQGLDEQFF. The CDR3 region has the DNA TGTGCCAGTAAACCCCAGGGGCTCGATGAGCAGTTCTTC. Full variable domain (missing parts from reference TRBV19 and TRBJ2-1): DGGITQSPKYLFRKEGQNVTLSCEQNLNHDAMYWYRQDPGQGLRLIYYSQIVNDFQKGDIAEGYSVSREKKESFPLTVTSAQKNPTAFYLCASKPQGLDEQFFGPGTRLTVL.

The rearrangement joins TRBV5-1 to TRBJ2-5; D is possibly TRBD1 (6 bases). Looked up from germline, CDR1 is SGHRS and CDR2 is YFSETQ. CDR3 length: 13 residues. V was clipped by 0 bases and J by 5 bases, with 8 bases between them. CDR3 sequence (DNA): TGCGCCAGCAGCTTGGGACAGGAGGAGACCCAGTACTTC. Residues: CASSLGQEETQYF.

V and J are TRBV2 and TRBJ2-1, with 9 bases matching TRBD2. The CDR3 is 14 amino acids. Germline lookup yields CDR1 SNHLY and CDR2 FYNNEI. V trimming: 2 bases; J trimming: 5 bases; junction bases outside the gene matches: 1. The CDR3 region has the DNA TGTGCCAGCAGTGAATTAGCGGGGGACAATGAGCAGTTCTTC. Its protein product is CASSELAGDNEQFF.

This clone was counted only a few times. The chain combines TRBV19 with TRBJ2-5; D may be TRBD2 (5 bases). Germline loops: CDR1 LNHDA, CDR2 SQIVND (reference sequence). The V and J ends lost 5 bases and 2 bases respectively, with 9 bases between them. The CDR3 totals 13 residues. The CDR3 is CASSPGNQETQYF. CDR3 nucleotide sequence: TGTGCCAGTAGTCCGGGGAATCAAGAGACCCAGTACTTC. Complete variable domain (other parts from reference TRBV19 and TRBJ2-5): DGGITQSPKYLFRKEGQNVTLSCEQNLNHDAMYWYRQDPGQGLRLIYYSQIVNDFQKGDIAEGYSVSREKKESFPLTVTSAQKNPTAFYLCASSPGNQETQYFGPGTRLLVL.

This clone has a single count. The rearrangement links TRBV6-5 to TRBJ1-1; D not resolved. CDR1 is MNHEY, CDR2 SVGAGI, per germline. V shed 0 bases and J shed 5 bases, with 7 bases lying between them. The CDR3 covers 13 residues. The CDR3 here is CASSYSSLTEAFF. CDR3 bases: TGTGCCAGCAGTTACTCAAGCCTTACTGAAGCTTTCTTT.

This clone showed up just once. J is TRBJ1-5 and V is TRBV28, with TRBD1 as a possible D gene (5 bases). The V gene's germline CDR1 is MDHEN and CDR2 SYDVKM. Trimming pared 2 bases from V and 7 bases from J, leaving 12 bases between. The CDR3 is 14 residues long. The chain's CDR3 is CASSLAAGPQPQHF. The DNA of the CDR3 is TGTGCCAGCAGTTTAGCGGCAGGGCCCCAGCCCCAGCATTTT.

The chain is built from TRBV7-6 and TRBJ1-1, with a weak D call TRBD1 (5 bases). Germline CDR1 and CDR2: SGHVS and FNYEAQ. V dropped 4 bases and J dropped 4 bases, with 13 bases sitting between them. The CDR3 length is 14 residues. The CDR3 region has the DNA TGTGCCAGCAGCTCAGGGAGGTGGGGCACTGAAGCTTTCTTT. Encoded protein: CASSSGRWGTEAFF. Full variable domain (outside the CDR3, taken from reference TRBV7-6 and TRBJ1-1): GAGVSQSPRYKVTKRGQDVALRCDPISGHVSLYWYRQALGQGPEFLTYFNYEAQQDKSGLPNDRFSAERPEGSISTLTIQRTEQRDSAMYRCASSSGRWGTEAFFGQGTRLTVV.

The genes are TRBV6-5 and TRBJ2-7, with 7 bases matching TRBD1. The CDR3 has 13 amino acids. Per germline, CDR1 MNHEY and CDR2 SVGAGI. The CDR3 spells CTTRETGTYEQYF. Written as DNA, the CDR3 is TGTACCACGAGAGAGACAGGGACCTACGAGCAGTACTTC.

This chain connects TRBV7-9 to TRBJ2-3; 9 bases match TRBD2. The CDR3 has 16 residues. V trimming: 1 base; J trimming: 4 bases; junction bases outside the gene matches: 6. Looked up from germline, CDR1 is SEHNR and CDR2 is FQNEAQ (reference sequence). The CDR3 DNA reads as TGTGCCAGCAGCTTAGGGACTAGCGACTTAGCAGATACGCAGTATTTT. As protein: CASSLGTSDLADTQYF.

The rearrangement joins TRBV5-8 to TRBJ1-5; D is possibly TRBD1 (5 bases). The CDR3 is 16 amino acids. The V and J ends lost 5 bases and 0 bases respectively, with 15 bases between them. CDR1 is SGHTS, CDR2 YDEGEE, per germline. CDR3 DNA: TGTGCCAGCAGTCGGTGGGGGGTAGCTAGCAATCAGCCCCAGCATTTT. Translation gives CASSRWGVASNQPQHF.

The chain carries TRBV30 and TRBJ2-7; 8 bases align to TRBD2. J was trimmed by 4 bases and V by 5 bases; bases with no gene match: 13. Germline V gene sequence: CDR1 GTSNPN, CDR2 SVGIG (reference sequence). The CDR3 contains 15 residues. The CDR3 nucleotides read TGTGCCTGGTCGAACCCCGGGACTAGTAATTACGAGCAGTACTTC. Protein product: CAWSNPGTSNYEQYF.

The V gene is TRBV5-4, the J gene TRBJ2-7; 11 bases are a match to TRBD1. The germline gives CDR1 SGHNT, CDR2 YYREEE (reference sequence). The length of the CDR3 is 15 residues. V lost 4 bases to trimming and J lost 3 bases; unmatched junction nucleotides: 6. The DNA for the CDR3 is TGTGCCAGCAGCCAGGGACAGGGGGGCATCTACGAGCAGTACTTC. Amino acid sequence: CASSQGQGGIYEQYF.

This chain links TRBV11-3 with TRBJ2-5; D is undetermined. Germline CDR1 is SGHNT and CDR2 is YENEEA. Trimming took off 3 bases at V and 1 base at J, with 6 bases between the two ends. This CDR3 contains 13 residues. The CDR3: CASSFGSQETQYF. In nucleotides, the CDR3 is TGTGCCAGCAGCTTCGGTAGCCAAGAGACCCAGTACTTC. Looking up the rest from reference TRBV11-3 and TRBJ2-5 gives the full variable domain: EAGVVQSPRYKIIEKKQPVAFWCNPISGHNTLYWYLQNLGQGPELLIRYENEEAVDDSQLPKDRFSAERLKGVDSTLKIQPAELGDSAVYLCASSFGSQETQYFGPGTRLLVL.

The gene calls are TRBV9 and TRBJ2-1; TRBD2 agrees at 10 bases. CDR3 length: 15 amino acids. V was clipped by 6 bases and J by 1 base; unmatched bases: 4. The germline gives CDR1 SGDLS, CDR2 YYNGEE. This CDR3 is CASKELAGSYNEQFF. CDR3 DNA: TGTGCCAGCAAGGAACTAGCGGGATCCTACAATGAGCAGTTCTTC.

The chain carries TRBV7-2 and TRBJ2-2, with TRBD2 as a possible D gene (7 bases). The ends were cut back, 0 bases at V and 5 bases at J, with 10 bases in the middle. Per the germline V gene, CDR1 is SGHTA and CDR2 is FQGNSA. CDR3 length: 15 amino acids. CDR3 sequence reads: CASSLAGGGTGELFF. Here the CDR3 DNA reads TGTGCCAGCAGCTTAGCGGGAGGGGGGACCGGGGAGCTGTTTTTT.

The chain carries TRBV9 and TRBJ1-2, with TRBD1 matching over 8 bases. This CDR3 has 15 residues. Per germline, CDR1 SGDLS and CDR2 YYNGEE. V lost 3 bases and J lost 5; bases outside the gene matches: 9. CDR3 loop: CASSASQDREYGYTF. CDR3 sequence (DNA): TGTGCCAGCAGCGCAAGCCAGGACAGGGAGTATGGCTACACCTTC. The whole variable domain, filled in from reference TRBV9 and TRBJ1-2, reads DSGVTQTPKHLITATGQRVTLRCSPRSGDLSVYWYQQSLDQGLQFLIQYYNGEERAKGNILERFSAQQFPDLHSELNLSSLELGDSALYFCASSASQDREYGYTFGSGTRLTVV.

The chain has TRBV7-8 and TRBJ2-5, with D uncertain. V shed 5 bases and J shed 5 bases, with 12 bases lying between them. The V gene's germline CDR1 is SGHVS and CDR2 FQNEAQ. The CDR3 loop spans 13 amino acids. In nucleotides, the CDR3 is TGTGCCAGCAGCCTGCTAACGTGGGAGACCCAGTACTTC. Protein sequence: CASSLLTWETQYF.

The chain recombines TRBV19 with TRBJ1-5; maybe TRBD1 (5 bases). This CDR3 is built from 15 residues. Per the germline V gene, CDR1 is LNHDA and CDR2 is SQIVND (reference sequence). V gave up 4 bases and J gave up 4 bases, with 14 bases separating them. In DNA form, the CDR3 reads TGTGCCAGTAGTAGCTCCGGGGGGAGTAATCAGCCCCAGCATTTT. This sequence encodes CASSSSGGSNQPQHF.

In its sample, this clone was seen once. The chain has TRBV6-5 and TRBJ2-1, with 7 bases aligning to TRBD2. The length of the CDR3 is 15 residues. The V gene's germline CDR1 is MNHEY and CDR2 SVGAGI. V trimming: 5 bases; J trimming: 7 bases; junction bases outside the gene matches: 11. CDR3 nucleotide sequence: TGTGCCAGCAGTCGGTCCGGGACTAAGGGAAATGAGCAGTTCTTC. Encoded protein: CASSRSGTKGNEQFF.